This TCR beta chain was identified in a study of cytomegalovirus exposure and HLA in healthy donors. Whole-study findings and limits: Follow-up analysis later connected one missense variant in DCLRE1C with trimming of TCR beta V- and J-genes. Clonal expansion was found to be greater in HLA-associated TCR beta chains than in equally common others in a later analysis. Later analysis suggested most CMV-associated TCR beta chains were HLA-restricted.

Only one count was recorded for this clone. Its target is unknown. The PCR was carried out with 60 Vbeta primers and 13 Jbeta primers. Clones were read by immunoSEQ multiplex PCR, and TCRdb kept only the in-frame ones, dropping some. Altogether 55,000 to 65,000 clones are present, approximately 88% being singletons, with the ten largest covering around 1.5%. The sequenced sample consisted of PBMCs. The sequence derives from a man aged 25 to 40 in good health and CMV-seropositive.

CDR3 sequence: CASSLEASGRTPSYEQYF. In DNA form, the CDR3 reads TGCGCCAGCAGCTTGGAGGCTAGCGGGAGGACCCCCTCCTACGAGCAGTACTTC. This chain connects TRBV5-1 to TRBJ2-7; TRBD2 agrees at 11 bases. The CDR3 sequence is 18 residues long. V lost 0 bases and J lost 0; bases outside the gene matches: 8. Germline assignment: CDR1 SGHRS and CDR2 YFSETQ.